Included here is one T cell receptor (beta chain) sequence, with context. What it recognizes is unknown. This sample was taken from a study of TIL therapy for anti-PD-1-resistant metastatic lung cancer. The wider study: Tumors had a median PD-L1 proportion score of more than 5%. Most patients had lung adenocarcinoma; a handful of tumors were EGFR-mutant, two ALK-rearranged; half smoked currently or formerly.

The libraries were made with immunoSEQ v3. Sequencing was performed with immunoSEQ multiplex PCR; in TCRdb, only in-frame clones are kept and a portion is missing. The sample consists of several thousand clones, just under 75% of them appearing once. Time point specified: pre-treatment sample, taken before nivolumab and TIL therapy. The tumor samples were excised metastases, mostly pleural nodules or supraclavicular lymph nodes. Patients then received nivolumab; progressors got lymphodepletion, TIL and IL-2. Germline V gene sequence: CDR1 SGHTA, CDR2 FQGNSA. The V gene lost 2 bases and the J gene lost 6 bases, with 8 bases spanning the gap. The CDR3 has 13 amino acids. Points from the study as a whole: Many TIL product clones were absent from baseline tumor, suggesting clonal contraction.

The chain employs TRBV7-2 and TRBJ2-1; tentative D call: TRBD2 (5 bases). The sequenced sample was tumor tissue, obtained at baseline. The source of this sequence is a person between 25 and 80 years old with non-small cell lung cancer. The DNA of the CDR3 is TGTGCCAGCAGCTTATCGGGGTTCAATGAGCAGTTCTTC. This gives the protein CASSLSGFNEQFF.